The 16 T cell receptor beta chains in this list originate from one sample, sequenced in a study of blood T cell repertoires in COVID-19. The method was immunoSEQ multiplex PCR; TCRdb's version includes in-frame clones alone and lacks a portion of them. The data show about 140,000 clones, less than 90% seen once. Sample: PBMCs or T cells enriched from blood (not recorded which). The receptors shown here come from a man aged 40-49 years with acute COVID-19.

The rearrangement joins TRBV9 to TRBJ2-7; D is unclear. The length of the CDR3 is 14 residues. Per germline, CDR1 SGDLS and CDR2 YYNGEE. Deletions cut 0 bases from V and 3 bases from J, with 10 bases between. The CDR3 is CASSVGDSGYEQYF. CDR3 coding DNA: TGTGCCAGCAGCGTAGGAGATAGTGGCTACGAGCAGTACTTC. Full variable domain (missing parts from reference TRBV9 and TRBJ2-7): DSGVTQTPKHLITATGQRVTLRCSPRSGDLSVYWYQQSLDQGLQFLIQYYNGEERAKGNILERFSAQQFPDLHSELNLSSLELGDSALYFCASSVGDSGYEQYFGPGTRLTVT.

V usage is TRBV6-2 or TRBV6-3 and J usage is TRBJ1-6, with a tentative D call TRBD1 (5 bases). The CDR3 runs 15 residues. Germline assignment: CDR1 MNHEY and CDR2 SVGEGT. Trimming pared 4 bases from V and 6 bases from J, leaving 13 bases between. The CDR3 spells CASSSSTASNSPLHF. CDR3 DNA sequence: TGTGCCAGCAGTTCCTCGACAGCTTCTAATTCACCCCTCCACTTT.

The rearrangement uses TRBV21-1 and TRBJ1-6; the table's D call, TRBD1, has no DNA check behind it. TRBV21-1 is a pseudogene segment. CDR3 length equals 19 residues. CDR3 loop: CASSTPGQGFPAGNSPLHF. Written as DNA, the CDR3 is TGTGCCAGCAGCACCCCGGGACAGGGGTTCCCGGCGGGAAATTCACCCCTCCACTTT.

J is TRBJ1-5 and V is TRBV10-2, with 11 nucleotides matching TRBD1. Per germline, CDR1 WSHSY and CDR2 SAAADI. V dropped 4 bases and J dropped 0; count of bases not matched to a gene: 5. The CDR3 consists of 17 residues. CDR3 in amino acids: CASSGRDRGVSNQPQHF. Here the CDR3 DNA reads TGCGCCAGCAGTGGCCGGGACAGGGGGGTTAGCAATCAGCCCCAGCATTTT.

J is TRBJ2-1 and V is TRBV5-1; 10 bases agree with TRBD1. V lost 2 bases to trimming and J lost 8 bases; unmatched junction nucleotides: 7. CDR3 length equals 15 residues. Germline lookup yields CDR1 SGHRS and CDR2 YFSETQ. CDR3 amino acids: CASSFSGTGAHEQFF. The CDR3 DNA is TGCGCCAGCAGCTTTTCCGGGACAGGGGCCCATGAGCAGTTCTTC.

The rearrangement links TRBV2 to TRBJ2-1; 8 bases agree with TRBD2. The length of the CDR3 is 18 residues. The germline gives CDR1 SNHLY, CDR2 FYNNEI. V trimming: 5 bases; J trimming: 0 bases; junction bases outside the gene matches: 12. The CDR3 reads CASSSQGSGNSSYNEQFF. The CDR3 DNA is TGTGCCAGCAGTTCGCAAGGTAGCGGGAACAGCTCCTACAATGAGCAGTTCTTC.

This clone was found once. This sequence joins TRBV19 and TRBJ2-7, with D possibly TRBD2 on 6 matching bases. CDR3 size: 16 residues. CDR1 is LNHDA, CDR2 SQIVND, per germline (reference sequence). The V end was cut by 5 bases, the J end by 0 bases, with 17 bases between. CDR3: CASSVGGVTSSYEQYF. CDR3 in DNA: TGTGCCAGTAGTGTCGGGGGAGTAACCAGCTCCTACGAGCAGTACTTC. Drawing the rest from reference TRBV19 and TRBJ2-7, the complete variable domain is DGGITQSPKYLFRKEGQNVTLSCEQNLNHDAMYWYRQDPGQGLRLIYYSQIVNDFQKGDIAEGYSVSREKKESFPLTVTSAQKNPTAFYLCASSVGGVTSSYEQYFGPGTRLTVT.

This clone has only one observation. In DNA, the CDR3 is TGTGCCAGCAGTTTGAAACAGGGGGCGGGAGAGACCCAGTACTTC. This gives the protein CASSLKQGAGETQYF. This chain uses TRBV28 with TRBJ2-5; 9 bases match TRBD1. Germline values: CDR1 MDHEN, CDR2 SYDVKM. The V and J ends lost 3 bases and 4 bases, in that order; junction bases with no gene match: 6. CDR3 length: 15 amino acids.

This chain links TRBV19 with TRBJ2-2, with D uncertain. The CDR3 spans 14 residues. The germline V gene encodes CDR1 LNHDA and CDR2 SQIVND (reference sequence). The CDR3 spells CVTRSHTSSGELFF. The CDR3 DNA follows: TGTGTTACGAGGTCTCATACCTCATCCGGGGAGCTGTTTTTT.

This clone appeared a single time. The chain is built from TRBV7-2 and TRBJ1-1, with 7 nucleotides matching TRBD1. CDR3 length: 17 amino acids. J gave up 3 bases and V 7 bases, and 17 bases lay outside the gene matches. CDR1 is SGHTA, CDR2 FQGNSA, per germline. DNA for the CDR3: TGTGCCAGCACCTTTAGGGGGCAGGGTGCATCGTACACTGAAGCTTTCTTT. This translates into CASTFRGQGASYTEAFF.

The chain carries TRBV3-1 (or the pseudogene TRBV3-2) and TRBJ1-2, with TRBD1 matching over 9 bases. CDR1 is LGHDT, CDR2 YNNKEL, per germline (reference sequence). The CDR3 totals 15 residues. Trimming cost V 3 bases and J 9 bases; bases outside gene matches: 11. The CDR3 nucleotides are TGTGCCAGCAGCCAGGGCGCCGGGACAGGGAATCGCTACACCTTC. Translated, it gives CASSQGAGTGNRYTF.

V usage is TRBV6-5 and J usage is TRBJ2-3, with 10 bases matching TRBD2. CDR3 length: 15 residues. Germline V gene lookup returns CDR1 MNHEY and CDR2 SVGAGI. After removal of 5 bases from V and 4 bases from J, the junction contained 6 bases not matched to a gene. The DNA for the CDR3 is TGTGCCAGCAGTCCCAGCGGGGGGGCAGCAGATACGCAGTATTTT. This encodes CASSPSGGAADTQYF.

This clone turned up a few times. V and J are TRBV14 and TRBJ1-2; 8 nucleotides agree with TRBD1. V trimming: 1 base; J trimming: 2 bases; junction bases outside the gene matches: 9. CDR1 SGHDN and CDR2 FVKESK come from the germline V gene. The length of the CDR3 is 17 residues. The CDR3 protein is CASSQGVTGARNYGYTF. CDR3 DNA sequence: TGTGCCAGCAGCCAAGGCGTGACAGGGGCGAGAAACTATGGCTACACCTTC.

This clone occurred a few times. The J gene is TRBJ2-7, the V gene TRBV18, with 13 bases that match TRBD2. V lost 2 bases, J lost 2 bases, and 9 bases stayed unmatched. The CDR3 has 18 residues. CDR1 KGHSH and CDR2 LQKENI come from the germline V gene. CDR3 DNA sequence: TGTGCCAGCTCACCAATTTTATGGACTAGCGGGAGACCCTACGAGCAGTACTTC. Its translation: CASSPILWTSGRPYEQYF.

This clone was counted only a few times. The J gene is TRBJ1-6, the V gene TRBV9; TRBD1 aligns across 7 bases. After removal of 4 bases from V and 10 bases from J, the junction contained 11 bases not matched to a gene. The germline V gene encodes CDR1 SGDLS and CDR2 YYNGEE. The CDR3 is 15 amino acids. CDR3 DNA: TGTGCCAGCAGCCCCGGGACAGATTTGGGGTCACCCCTCCACTTT. Its protein is CASSPGTDLGSPLHF.

The V call is TRBV19, the J call TRBJ1-5, with 10 bases matching TRBD1. Germline V gene data show CDR1 as LNHDA and CDR2 as SQIVND (reference sequence). Losses at the gene ends were 8 bases for V and 6 bases for J; bases not matched to a gene: 10. CDR3 length equals 15 residues. The CDR3 protein is CASVLDRGQGQPQHF. CDR3 coding DNA: TGTGCCAGTGTGCTCGACAGGGGGCAAGGTCAGCCCCAGCATTTT.